The 11 T cell receptor beta chains below were found in one sample sequenced in a study of T cell responses to AZD1222 COVID-19 vaccine. The data were produced by immunoSEQ multiplex PCR, yet TCRdb's version contains in-frame clones alone and is incomplete. Of around 110,000 clones listed, about 90% are singletons. The material was peripheral blood, obtained on day 0 of AZD1222 vaccination. The receptors here all came from an adult in good health.

V usage is TRBV27 and J usage is TRBJ2-7; TRBD2 is a possible D gene (7 bases). CDR3 length: 15 residues. The germline CDR1 and CDR2 sequences are MNHEY and SMNVEV (reference sequence). V was clipped by 6 bases and J by 6 bases, with 21 bases between them. The CDR3 nucleotides are TGTGCCAGCAGGTCCTTAGGGGGGGCAAGAAGCGAGCAGTACTTC. Translation gives CASRSLGGARSEQYF.

This clone was counted between two and nine times. This chain links TRBV7-2 with TRBJ1-6; 7 bases align to TRBD1. Germline CDR1 reads SGHTA; CDR2 reads FQGNSA. Germline trimming cut 4 bases from V and 8 bases from J; bases unmatched to any gene: 5. The CDR3 runs to 14 residues. The CDR3 nucleotides read TGTGCCAGCAGCTCTCGACAGGGTTATTCACCCCTCCACTTT. This codes for CASSSRQGYSPLHF.

This chain connects TRBV7-8 to TRBJ2-1; D unresolved. Trimming left V 5 bases short and J 0 bases short, with 5 bases between. The CDR3 sequence is 13 residues long. Germline values: CDR1 SGHVS, CDR2 FQNEAQ. In nucleotides, the CDR3 is TGTGCCAGCAGCCGCCGCTCCTACAATGAGCAGTTCTTC. It is translated as CASSRRSYNEQFF.

The chain carries TRBV9 and TRBJ1-5; 8 bases align to TRBD1. Germline V gives CDR1 SGDLS, CDR2 YYNGEE. J lost 4 bases, V lost 0 bases, and 3 bases had no gene match. This CDR3 has 15 amino acids. CDR3 protein: CASSVGQGRNQPQHF. The DNA for the CDR3 is TGTGCCAGCAGCGTAGGACAGGGGCGAAATCAGCCCCAGCATTTT.

J is TRBJ1-4 and V is TRBV30, with 9 bases lining up with TRBD1. The junction had 6 bases not matched to a gene; V was cut back by 2 bases and J by 5 bases. Germline CDR1 reads GTSNPN; CDR2 reads SVGIG (reference sequence). This CDR3 has 15 residues. The CDR3, as DNA: TGTGCCTGGAGTCCTCCGGGACAGGGAAATGAAAAACTGTTTTTT. Its translation is CAWSPPGQGNEKLFF. Based on the CDR3 plus reference TRBV30 and TRBJ1-4, the full variable domain is SQTIHQWPATLVQPVGSPLSLECTVEGTSNPNLYWYRQAAGRGLQLLFYSVGIGQISSEVPQNLSASRPQDRQFILSSKKLLLSDSGFYLCAWSPPGQGNEKLFFGSGTQLSVL.

The chain is built from TRBV5-1 and TRBJ2-7; D may be TRBD1 (6 bases). Germline assignment: CDR1 SGHRS and CDR2 YFSETQ. V lost 2 bases and J 1 base, leaving 16 bases between the germline ends. This CDR3 spans 16 amino acids. This CDR3 reads CASSFSLAGASYEQYF. Here the CDR3 DNA reads TGCGCCAGCAGCTTTTCCCTGGCAGGGGCGTCCTACGAGCAGTACTTC. The full variable domain, with the rest looked up from reference TRBV5-1 and TRBJ2-7, is KAGVTQTPRYLIKTRGQQVTLSCSPISGHRSVSWYQQTPGQGLQFLFEYFSETQRNKGNFPGRFSGRQFSNSRSEMNVSTLELGDSALYLCASSFSLAGASYEQYFGPGTRLTVT.

This clone appeared once. The chain carries TRBV28 and TRBJ2-7, with 8 bases fitting TRBD1. CDR1 and CDR2 (germline): MDHEN, SYDVKM. This CDR3 is built from 14 residues. Unmatched junction bases numbered 5, after V lost 0 bases and J lost 7 bases. The CDR3 spells CASSLWQGAREQYF. CDR3 nucleotides: TGTGCCAGCAGTTTATGGCAGGGGGCGCGAGAGCAGTACTTC.

The gene calls are TRBV2 and TRBJ1-4, with 12 bases identical to TRBD1. CDR1 is SNHLY and CDR2 is FYNNEI in the germline V gene. The CDR3 loop spans 15 amino acids. J lost 6 bases, V lost 7 bases, and 6 bases had no gene match. As DNA, the CDR3 is TGTGCCAGCACCCCGGGACAGGGGGCATATGAAAAACTGTTTTTT. Translation gives CASTPGQGAYEKLFF. Combining the CDR3 with reference TRBV2 and TRBJ1-4 gives the whole variable domain EPEVTQTPSHQVTQMGQEVILRCVPISNHLYFYWYRQILGQKVEFLVSFYNNEISEKSEIFDDQFSVERPDGSNFTLKIRSTKLEDSAMYFCASTPGQGAYEKLFFGSGTQLSVL.

The chain employs TRBV7-2 and TRBJ2-7; D is unresolved. The CDR3 totals 14 residues. CDR1 is SGHTA, CDR2 FQGNSA, per germline. V lost 5 bases and J lost 2, with 13 bases in between. The CDR3 bases are TGTGCCAGCAGCCGTGTCGGGTACACCTACGAGCAGTACTTC. It specifies CASSRVGYTYEQYF.

The genes are TRBV19 and TRBJ2-7, with 8 bases fitting TRBD1. V lost 6 bases to trimming and J lost 1 base; unmatched junction nucleotides: 2. Per the germline V gene, CDR1 is LNHDA and CDR2 is SQIVND (reference sequence). This CDR3 contains 13 residues. CDR3 sequence (DNA): TGTGCCAGTAGCCGGGACAGGTCCTACGAGCAGTACTTC. This translates into CASSRDRSYEQYF.

The chain employs TRBV2 and TRBJ1-5; TRBD1 matches at 8 bases. V was pared by 7 bases and J by 0 bases, with 11 bases of the junction left unmatched. The germline V gene encodes CDR1 SNHLY and CDR2 FYNNEI. CDR3 length equals 17 residues. CDR3 in amino acids: CASTAGQGIGSNQPQHF. Here the CDR3 DNA reads TGTGCCAGCACCGCCGGACAGGGCATTGGTAGCAATCAGCCCCAGCATTTT. Filled out from reference TRBV2 and TRBJ1-5, the complete variable domain reads EPEVTQTPSHQVTQMGQEVILRCVPISNHLYFYWYRQILGQKVEFLVSFYNNEISEKSEIFDDQFSVERPDGSNFTLKIRSTKLEDSAMYFCASTAGQGIGSNQPQHFGDGTRLSIL.